Below, 20 T cell receptor beta chains from the same sample are listed, as sequenced in a study of immune evolution from preneoplasia to lung adenocarcinoma. The data were produced by immunoSEQ multiplex PCR, yet TCRdb's version contains in-frame clones alone and is incomplete. This sample carries approximately 3,700 clones, around 74% of them seen once, and the ten largest clones take 10% to 12%. Sequencing was done on a sample of FFPE minimally invasive lung adenocarcinoma tissue. Receptor source: a person aged 65-85 years with lung adenocarcinoma.

This chain connects TRBV27 to TRBJ2-7; D perhaps matches TRBD1 (6 bases). The CDR3 runs 15 residues. CDR1 and CDR2 from the germline V gene are MNHEY and SMNVEV (reference sequence). The V end lost 5 bases, the J end lost 2 bases, and 16 bases lay between the germline ends. The CDR3 bases are TGTGCCAGCAGTCTGACAGGAATCGGGCCCTACGAGCAGTACTTC. Translation gives CASSLTGIGPYEQYF.

This clone has only a few counts. This sequence joins TRBV18 and TRBJ1-5; 8 bases map to TRBD1. The CDR3 is 15 residues long. Trimming removed 4 bases from V and 4 bases from J; junction bases left unmatched: 6. The V gene's germline CDR1 is KGHSH and CDR2 LQKENI. This chain's CDR3 is CASSQSGGTNQPQHF. The CDR3 nucleotides read TGTGCCAGCTCACAATCAGGGGGCACTAATCAGCCCCAGCATTTT.

The chain couples TRBV27 to TRBJ2-1; D is perhaps TRBD1 (6 bases). The CDR3 has 13 residues. The germline V and J ends were trimmed by 0 bases and 8 bases, with 8 bases remaining between them. CDR1 and CDR2 from the germline V gene are MNHEY and SMNVEV (reference sequence). CDR3 protein: CASSLSGADEQFF. The DNA of the CDR3 is TGTGCCAGCAGTTTATCGGGGGCGGATGAGCAGTTCTTC.

The gene calls are TRBV7-2 and TRBJ2-7; 12 nucleotides line up with TRBD1. CDR1 and CDR2 from the germline V gene are SGHTA and FQGNSA. The CDR3 is 15 residues long. The J segment lost 5 bases and the V segment lost 5 bases, leaving 7 bases of the junction unmatched. The CDR3 sequence: CASSPRGQGADEQYF. The DNA of the CDR3 is TGTGCCAGCAGCCCTAGGGGACAGGGGGCGGACGAGCAGTACTTC.

The chain combines TRBV6-1 with TRBJ1-3, with D maybe TRBD1 (6 bases). The germline V gene has CDR1 MNHNS and CDR2 SASEGT. The ends were cut back, 3 bases at V and 0 bases at J, with 9 bases in the middle. CDR3 length: 15 residues. CDR3 nucleotides: TGTGCCAGCAGTGAGCGGACAGACTCTGGAAACACCATATATTTT. This sequence encodes CASSERTDSGNTIYF.

The V call is TRBV6-5, the J call TRBJ2-2; weak D call: TRBD2 (5 bases). The germline V gene has CDR1 MNHEY and CDR2 SVGAGI. This CDR3 region has 16 residues. V lost 0 bases and J 0 bases, leaving 8 bases between the germline ends. The DNA of the CDR3 is TGTGCCAGCAGTTACTCTATCGGGACGAACACCGGGGAGCTGTTTTTT. This sequence encodes CASSYSIGTNTGELFF.

This clone was counted between two and nine times. This chain joins TRBV18 and TRBJ1-1, with D tentatively TRBD1 (6 bases). Per germline, CDR1 KGHSH and CDR2 LQKENI. CDR3 size: 15 residues. V shed 2 bases and J shed 5 bases, with 15 bases lying between them. CDR3 DNA sequence: TGTGCCAGCTCACCATCCGGGGGCGCTTGGACTGAAGCTTTCTTT. This sequence encodes CASSPSGGAWTEAFF.

V and J are TRBV7-2 and TRBJ1-2; 12 bases fit TRBD1. The CDR3 is 15 residues long. The V segment lost 1 base and the J segment 6 bases; nucleotides outside the gene matches: 3. Germline V lookup: CDR1 SGHTA, CDR2 FQGNSA. In nucleotides, the CDR3 is TGTGCCAGCAGCTTAGTAGGGACAGGGGGCGATGGCTACACCTTC. It yields the protein CASSLVGTGGDGYTF.

This clone is a singleton in its sample. The genes are TRBV5-5 and TRBJ2-7; D assignment may be TRBD1 or TRBD2 (7 bases each). The length of the CDR3 is 13 residues. V was trimmed by 5 bases and J by 6 bases, leaving 15 bases between them. Germline CDR1 is SGHKS and CDR2 is YYEKEE (reference sequence). The CDR3 bases are TGTGCCAGCAGTACTACAGGGGAGGGCGAGCAGTACTTC. Its translation: CASSTTGEGEQYF.

The V gene is TRBV30, the J gene TRBJ1-4, with 7 bases lining up with TRBD1. CDR1 is GTSNPN, CDR2 SVGIG, per germline (reference sequence). CDR3 length equals 15 residues. J was trimmed by 2 bases and V by 0 bases; bases with no gene match: 3. CDR3: CAWSVIQGTNEKLFF. The CDR3 DNA follows: TGTGCCTGGAGTGTCATACAGGGGACTAATGAAAAACTGTTTTTT.

J is TRBJ2-7 and V is TRBV2; 10 nucleotides match TRBD2. The V gene end was trimmed by 6 bases and the J gene end by 4 bases; junction bases not matched to a gene: 9. CDR1 is SNHLY, CDR2 FYNNEI, per germline. CDR3 length equals 15 residues. Here the CDR3 reads CASRISGGIGYEQYF. Here the CDR3 DNA reads TGTGCCAGCAGGATTAGCGGGGGGATTGGGTACGAGCAGTACTTC.

The chain is built from TRBV5-6 and TRBJ1-4; 7 bases align to TRBD1. CDR1 and CDR2 from the germline V gene are SGHDT and YYEEEE. This CDR3 is built from 16 residues. The V segment lost 4 bases and the J segment 3 bases; nucleotides outside the gene matches: 9. CDR3 nucleotides: TGTGCCAGCAGCAGCTACGGACAGGAGTCTAATGAAAAACTGTTTTTT. Translation gives CASSSYGQESNEKLFF.

The rearrangement uses TRBV7-2 and TRBJ2-5; D is undetermined. Looked up from germline, CDR1 is SGHTA and CDR2 is FQGNSA. The germline V and J ends were trimmed by 1 base and 1 base, with 4 bases remaining between them. This CDR3 spans 13 amino acids. This CDR3 reads CASSLGVQETQYF. CDR3 nucleotide sequence: TGTGCCAGCAGCTTAGGAGTCCAAGAGACCCAGTACTTC.

This clone was observed a handful of times. This chain joins TRBV28 and TRBJ2-7; D not resolved. Trimming removed 3 bases at V and 2 bases at J, with 14 bases between. CDR1 and CDR2 from the germline V gene are MDHEN and SYDVKM. CDR3 length: 15 residues. CDR3 residues: CASSFPPRQTYEQYF. CDR3 sequence (DNA): TGTGCCAGCAGTTTCCCCCCGAGGCAAACCTACGAGCAGTACTTC.

CDR3 sequence (DNA): TGTGCCAGCAGCCAGGGATCCAGAGATTCACCCCTCCACTTT. Translating gives CASSQGSRDSPLHF. The rearrangement uses TRBV4-2 and TRBJ1-6; D not certain. CDR3 length equals 14 residues. Germline V CDR1 and CDR2: LGHNA, YNFKEQ. Trimming took 3 bases from V and 8 from J, leaving 11 bases between them.

The genes are TRBV5-4 and TRBJ2-2; 8 bases map to TRBD1. Germline lookup yields CDR1 SGHNT and CDR2 YYREEE (reference sequence). The CDR3 has 15 amino acids. Trimming at V came to 3 bases and at J to 1 base, leaving 2 bases not matched to a gene. The CDR3 region is CASSSGTGNTGELFF. CDR3 bases: TGTGCCAGCAGCTCCGGGACAGGGAACACCGGGGAGCTGTTTTTT.

J is TRBJ2-3 and V is TRBV4-3; 8 bases match TRBD2. With 1 base clipped from V and 3 bases from J, the junction kept 3 bases outside the gene matches. The germline V gene has CDR1 LGHNA and CDR2 YSLEER. CDR3 length: 15 amino acids. This CDR3 is CASSQVLAETDTQYF. CDR3 coding DNA: TGCGCCAGCAGCCAAGTACTAGCGGAGACAGATACGCAGTATTTT.

The chain is built from TRBV7-9 and TRBJ1-3; D might be TRBD1 (5 bases). Germline CDR1 is SEHNR and CDR2 is FQNEAQ (reference sequence). V was pared by 1 base and J by 4 bases, with 11 bases between. The CDR3 has 15 amino acids. The CDR3 DNA reads TGTGCCAGCAGCTTAGGATGGGGGACGGGAAACACCATATATTTT. Its translation is CASSLGWGTGNTIYF.

This CDR3 reads CASSGLGGDSYGYTF. In nucleotides, the CDR3 is TGTGCCAGCAGTGGACTAGGGGGCGATTCCTATGGCTACACCTTC. The chain carries TRBV2 and TRBJ1-2; TRBD1 matches at 7 bases. Looked up from germline, CDR1 is SNHLY and CDR2 is FYNNEI. CDR3 length: 15 amino acids. V shed 4 bases and J 4 bases; nucleotides not matched to a gene: 9.

The chain links TRBV6-5 to TRBJ1-2; TRBD1 matches at 7 bases. Germline values: CDR1 MNHEY, CDR2 SVGAGI. Trimming at V came to 0 bases and at J to 3 bases, leaving 4 bases not matched to a gene. This CDR3 has 15 residues. The CDR3 protein is CASSYSDRNYYGYTF. In DNA form, the CDR3 reads TGTGCCAGCAGTTACTCGGACAGGAACTACTATGGCTACACCTTC.